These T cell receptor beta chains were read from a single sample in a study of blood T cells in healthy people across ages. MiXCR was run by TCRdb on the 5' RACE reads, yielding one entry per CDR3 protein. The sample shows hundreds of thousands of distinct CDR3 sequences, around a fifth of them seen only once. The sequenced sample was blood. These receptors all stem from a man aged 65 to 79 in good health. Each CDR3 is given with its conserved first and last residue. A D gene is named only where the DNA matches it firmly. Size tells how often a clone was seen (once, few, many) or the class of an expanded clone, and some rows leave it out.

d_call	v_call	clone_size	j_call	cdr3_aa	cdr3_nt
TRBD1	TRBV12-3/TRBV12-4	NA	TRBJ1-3	CASSRDRELSGNTIYF	TGTGCCAGCAGTCGCGACAGGGAGTTATCTGGAAACACCATATATTTT
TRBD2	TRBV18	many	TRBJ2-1	CASSFLTRTSAYNEQFF	TGTGCCAGCTCGTTCCTAACGAGAACTAGCGCATACAATGAGCAGTTCTTC
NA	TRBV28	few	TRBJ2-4	CASSGGLAAKNIQYF	TGTGCCAGCAGTGGGGGCCTAGCGGCCAAAAACATTCAGTACTTC
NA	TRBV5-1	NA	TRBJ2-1	CDSSFGRSDYNEQFF	TGCGACAGCAGCTTCGGACGGTCGGATTACAATGAGCAGTTCTTC
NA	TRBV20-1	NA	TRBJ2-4	CSARDVLAVVGIQYF	TGCAGTGCTAGGGATGTTCTGGCCGTGGTTGGCATTCAGTACTTC
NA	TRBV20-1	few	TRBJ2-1	CSARMGTGANNEQFF	TGCAGTGCCCGCATGGGGACTGGGGCCAACAATGAGCAGTTCTTC
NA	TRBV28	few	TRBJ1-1	CASSFDPQGRTEAFF	TGCGCCAGCAGTTTTGACCCCCAGGGGAGGACTGAAGCTTTCTTT
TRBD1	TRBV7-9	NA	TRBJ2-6	CASSRQGFGANVLTF	TGTGCCAGCAGCCGACAGGGGTTTGGGGCCAACGTCCTGACTTTC
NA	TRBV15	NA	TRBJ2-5	CATSREGNKQETQYF	TGTGCCACCAGCAGAGAGGGGAACAAACAAGAGACCCAGTACTTC
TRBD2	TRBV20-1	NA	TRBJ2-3	CSARTVSGRTDTQYF	TGCAGTGCTAGGACGGTTAGCGGGAGGACAGATACGCAGTATTTT
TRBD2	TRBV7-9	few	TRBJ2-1	CASSSRLADDLNEQFF	TGTGCCAGCAGCTCAAGACTAGCGGATGATTTGAATGAGCAGTTCTTC
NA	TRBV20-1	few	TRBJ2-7	CSARKGSEQYF	TGCAGTGCTAGGAAAGGATCCGAGCAGTACTTC
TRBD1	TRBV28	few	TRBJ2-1	CASSSPGQGGNEQFF	TGTGCCAGCAGTTCCCCGGGACAGGGAGGGAATGAGCAGTTCTTC
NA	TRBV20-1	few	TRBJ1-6	CSASNRQNNSPLHF	TGCAGTGCTAGTAACAGACAAAATAATTCACCCCTCCACTTT
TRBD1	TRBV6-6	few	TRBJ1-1	CASSYPDRGAVSEAFF	TGTGCCAGCAGTTACCCAGACAGGGGGGCAGTGTCTGAAGCTTTCTTT
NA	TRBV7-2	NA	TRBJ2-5	CASSLGLPGAETQYF	TGTGCCAGCAGCTTAGGGCTACCAGGAGCCGAGACCCAGTACTTC
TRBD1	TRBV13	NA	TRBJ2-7	CASSSRTGPYEQYF	TGTGCCAGCAGCTCACGGACAGGGCCCTACGAGCAGTACTTC
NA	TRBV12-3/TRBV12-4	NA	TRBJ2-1	CASSLFSLRRGMENEQFF	TGTGCCAGCAGTTTATTTTCGTTACGACGAGGAATGGAAAATGAGCAGTTCTTC
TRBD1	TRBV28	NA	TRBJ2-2	CASSPPGRWDRETTGELFF	TGTGCCAGCAGCCCCCCTGGCCGTTGGGACAGGGAGACCACCGGGGAGCTGTTTTTT
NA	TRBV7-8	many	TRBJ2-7	CASSLVDSTYEQYF	TGTGCCAGCAGCTTAGTGGATTCAACCTACGAGCAGTACTTC
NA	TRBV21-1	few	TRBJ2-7	CASSLVCSSSYEQYF	TGTGCCAGCAGCCTCGTCTGCTCGAGCTCCTACGAGCAGTACTTC
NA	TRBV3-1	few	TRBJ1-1	CASSHLVRGTEAFF	TGTGCCAGCAGCCACTTGGTCAGAGGGACTGAAGCTTTCTTT
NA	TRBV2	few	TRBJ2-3	CASSVTVSRADTQYF	TGTGCCAGCAGTGTAACCGTGTCTCGGGCAGATACGCAGTATTTT
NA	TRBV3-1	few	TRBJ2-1	CASSQVLERRRSYNEQFF	TGTGCCAGCAGCCAAGTACTTGAGCGGAGACGCTCCTACAATGAGCAGTTCTTC
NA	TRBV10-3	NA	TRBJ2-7	CAISVGAREQYF	TGTGCCATCAGTGTGGGGGCGCGAGAGCAGTACTTC
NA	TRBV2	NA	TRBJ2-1	CASTIQGTLYNEQFF	TGTGCCAGTACTATCCAGGGGACTCTTTACAATGAGCAGTTCTTC
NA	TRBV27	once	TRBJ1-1	CASSLGGWGDTEAFF	TGTGCCAGCAGTTTAGGAGGGTGGGGGGACACTGAAGCTTTCTTT
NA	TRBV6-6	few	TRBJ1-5	CASSYSTRASPRHF	TGTGCCAGCAGTTACTCCACCCGGGCTTCGCCCCGGCATTTT
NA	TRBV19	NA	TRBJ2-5	CASSNRDQQETQYF	TGTGCCAGTAGTAACCGGGACCAGCAAGAGACCCAGTACTTC
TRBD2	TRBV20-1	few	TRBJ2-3	CSASREGGADTQYF	TGCAGTGCTAGTCGGGAGGGAGGCGCAGATACGCAGTATTTT
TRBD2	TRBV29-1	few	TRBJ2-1	CSVASGRHDEQFF	TGCAGCGTTGCTAGCGGGAGGCACGATGAGCAGTTCTTC
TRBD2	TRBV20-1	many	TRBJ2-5	CSARARLLLAGGKQETQYF	TGCAGTGCTAGAGCTAGGTTACTTTTAGCGGGAGGGAAGCAGGAGACCCAGTACTTC
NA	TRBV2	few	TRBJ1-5	CASSTRGGQPQHF	TGTGCCAGCAGTACGAGGGGCGGGCAGCCCCAGCATTTT
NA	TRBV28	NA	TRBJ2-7	CASSLTPGRGVYEQYF	TGTGCCAGCAGTTTAACACCCGGGCGAGGGGTCTACGAGCAGTACTTC
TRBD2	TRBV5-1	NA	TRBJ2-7	CASKISGGRLEQYF	TGCGCCAGCAAAATTTCGGGAGGGCGGCTCGAGCAGTACTTC
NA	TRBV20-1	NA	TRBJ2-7	CSVPSGPYEQYF	TGCAGTGTGCCGAGCGGACCCTACGAGCAGTACTTC
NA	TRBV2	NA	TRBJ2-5	CASSGFVEETQYF	TGTGCCAGCAGTGGATTTGTGGAAGAGACCCAGTACTTC
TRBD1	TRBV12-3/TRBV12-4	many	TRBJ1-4	CASSSRQGNEKLFF	TGTGCCAGCAGTAGTCGACAGGGGAATGAAAAACTGTTTTTT
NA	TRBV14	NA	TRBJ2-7	CASSQQGSTPEQYF	TGTGCCAGCAGCCAACAGGGGAGTACCCCCGAGCAGTACTTC
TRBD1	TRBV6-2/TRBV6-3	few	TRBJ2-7	CASSPTTGGRSYEQYF	TGTGCCAGCAGTCCAACGACAGGGGGCAGGTCCTACGAGCAGTACTTC
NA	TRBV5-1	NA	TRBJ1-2	CASSDDDYGYTF	TGCGCCAGTTCAGATGATGACTATGGCTACACCTTC
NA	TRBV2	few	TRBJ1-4	CASSEVGGISNEKLFF	TGTGCCAGCAGTGAAGTAGGGGGAATAAGTAATGAAAAACTGTTTTTT
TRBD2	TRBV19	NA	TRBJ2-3	CASSQGLAGKTDTQYF	TGTGCCAGTAGTCAAGGACTAGCGGGAAAGACAGATACGCAGTATTTT
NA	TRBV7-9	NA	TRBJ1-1	CASSSELFQGQNTEAFF	TGTGCCAGCAGCTCTGAGCTCTTCCAGGGTCAGAACACTGAAGCTTTCTTT
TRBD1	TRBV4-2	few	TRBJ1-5	CASSQGQGIKPQHF	TGTGCCAGCAGCCAAGGACAGGGGATCAAACCCCAGCATTTT
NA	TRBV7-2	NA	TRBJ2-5	CASSLEHLRETQYF	TGTGCCAGCAGCTTAGAACACCTCCGGGAGACCCAGTACTTC
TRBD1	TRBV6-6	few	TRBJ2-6	CASSSPGQGAVTGANVQTF	TGTGCCAGCAGTTCCCCGGGACAGGGGGCGGTGACTGGGGCCAACGTCCAGACTTTC
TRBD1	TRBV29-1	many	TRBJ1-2	CSVSETGQSYGYTF	TGCAGCGTTTCGGAGACAGGGCAAAGCTATGGCTACACCTTC
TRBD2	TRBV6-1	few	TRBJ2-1	CASSDRGLAETGEQFF	TGTGCCAGCAGTGACCGAGGACTAGCGGAGACGGGTGAGCAGTTCTTC
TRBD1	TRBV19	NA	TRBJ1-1	CASRPDRGSTEAFF	TGTGCCAGTAGGCCAGACAGGGGGAGCACTGAAGCTTTCTTT
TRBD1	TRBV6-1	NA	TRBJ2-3	CASRRGTEPDTQYF	TGTGCCAGCAGGAGGGGGACAGAGCCAGATACGCAGTATTTT
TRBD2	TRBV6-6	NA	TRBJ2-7	CASSYAPTGGYEQYF	TGTGCCAGCAGTTACGCGCCCACCGGGGGGTACGAGCAGTACTTC
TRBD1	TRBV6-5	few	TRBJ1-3	CASSYGAGGSSGNTIYF	TGTGCCAGCAGTTACGGGGCAGGGGGCAGCTCTGGAAACACCATATATTTT
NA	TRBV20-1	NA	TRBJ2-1	CSARDPLGRSSYNEQFF	TGCAGTGCTAGAGATCCCCTGGGCAGGAGTTCCTACAATGAGCAGTTCTTC
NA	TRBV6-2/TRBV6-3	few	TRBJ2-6	CASSSQGQVLTF	TGTGCCAGCAGTTCCCAAGGACAGGTCCTGACTTTC
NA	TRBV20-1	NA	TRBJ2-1	CSASLGGNERFF	TGCAGTGCTAGTTTAGGGGGGAATGAGCGGTTCTTC